What follows are 19 T cell receptor beta chains derived from one specimen sequenced in a study of cytomegalovirus exposure and HLA in healthy donors. In the PCR, 60 Vbeta and 13 Jbeta primers were used. Libraries were prepared by immunoSEQ multiplex PCR; TCRdb keeps only in-frame clonotypes and omits some of them. Of 150,000 to 200,000 clones listed, more than 80% were seen once; the top ten hold about 0.64%. Sequenced sample: PBMCs. The receptors derive from a boy younger than 18 in good health and CMV-seronegative.

The chain uses TRBV9 and TRBJ2-3, with TRBD2 matching over 14 bases. The CDR3 runs to 18 residues. Germline CDR1 and CDR2: SGDLS and YYNGEE. V lost 0 bases, J lost 5 bases, and 8 bases stayed unmatched. For the CDR3, the DNA is TGTGCCAGCAGCGTAGCGGGGACTAGCGGGAGCGTTAGAGATACGCAGTATTTT. This gives the protein CASSVAGTSGSVRDTQYF.

This clone was recorded a few times. This chain connects TRBV2 to TRBJ2-1; D is possibly TRBD2 (6 bases). Germline V gives CDR1 SNHLY, CDR2 FYNNEI. The CDR3 extends over 13 amino acids. Trimming left V 6 bases short and J 4 bases short, with 10 bases between. The DNA of the CDR3 is TGTGCCAGCAGCGGGACTCTTTACAATGAGCAGTTCTTC. Amino acid sequence: CASSGTLYNEQFF.

The genes are TRBV5-1 and TRBJ2-7, with TRBD2 identical over 9 bases. The CDR3 totals 17 residues. The junction had 9 bases not matched to a gene; V was cut back by 1 base and J by 1 base. The germline V gene has CDR1 SGHRS and CDR2 YFSETQ. The CDR3 reads CASSLSPAAGGSYEQYF. The DNA for the CDR3 is TGCGCCAGCAGCTTGTCCCCTGCGGCGGGAGGGTCCTACGAGCAGTACTTC.

To note about this clone: An end of the junction differs from the germline gene, which may be a read error. The rearrangement joins TRBV7-9 to TRBJ2-7; tentatively, D is TRBD1 (6 bases). Germline values: CDR1 SEHNR, CDR2 FQNEAQ (reference sequence). The CDR3 has 14 amino acids. CDR3 in DNA: TGTTCCAGCAGCATGAGGGGGACGGCCTACGAGCAGTACTTC. This sequence encodes CSSSMRGTAYEQYF.

Details on this clone: The junction differs from germline at one of its ends, possibly a read error. V is TRBV15 and J is TRBJ1-4; D is unclear. CDR1 LNHNV and CDR2 YYDKDF come from the germline V gene (reference sequence). CDR3 size: 14 residues. The CDR3 protein is CATTPFGREGKLVF. The CDR3 DNA is TGTGCCACCACCCCCTTCGGGAGGGAGGGAAAACTGGTTTTT.

The chain is built from TRBV9 and TRBJ2-3; TRBD2 agrees at 9 bases. The J segment lost 3 bases and the V segment lost 3 bases, leaving 8 bases of the junction unmatched. The CDR3 sequence is 16 residues long. Looked up from germline, CDR1 is SGDLS and CDR2 is YYNGEE. The CDR3 sequence is CASSDPPSGVTDTQYF. The CDR3 DNA follows: TGTGCCAGCAGCGACCCCCCTAGCGGGGTAACAGATACGCAGTATTTT.

The chain has TRBV6-6 and TRBJ1-1; perhaps TRBD1 as D (6 bases). Germline V gene sequence: CDR1 MNHNY, CDR2 SVGAGI (reference sequence). The CDR3 runs 14 residues. Trimming cost V 6 bases and J 5 bases, with 16 bases left between them. CDR3 coding DNA: TGTGCCAGCAGGTCTCTGGGACAAGGAACTGAAGCTTTCTTT. This sequence encodes CASRSLGQGTEAFF.

Only one count was recorded for this clone. The rearrangement joins TRBV9 to TRBJ1-2, with 7 bases that match TRBD1. In germline, CDR1 is SGDLS, CDR2 YYNGEE. The CDR3 loop spans 15 amino acids. J gave up 4 bases and V 0 bases, and 6 bases lay outside the gene matches. The CDR3 coding sequence is TGTGCCAGCAGCGTAGGACAGGGCTCTACCTATGGCTACACCTTC. Translated: CASSVGQGSTYGYTF.

The chain recombines TRBV10-3 with TRBJ1-1; 7 bases are a match to TRBD1. The germline CDR1 and CDR2 sequences are ENHRY and SYGVKD. Trimming at V came to 6 bases and at J to 7 bases, leaving 11 bases not matched to a gene. CDR3 size: 14 residues. The CDR3 region has the DNA TGTGCCATCAGCCTCGGACAGGCCCCGGATGAAGCTTTCTTT. This encodes CAISLGQAPDEAFF.

This clone was observed a few times. Other nucleotide sequences from this sample produce the same CDR3. The chain links TRBV30 to TRBJ1-3, with 7 bases lining up with TRBD1. The CDR3 covers 14 residues. V gave up 2 bases and J gave up 2 bases; unmatched junction bases: 3. Germline values: CDR1 GTSNPN, CDR2 SVGIG (reference sequence). As DNA, the CDR3 is TGTGCCTGGAGTACAGGGACAGCTGGAAACACCATATATTTT. Translating it yields CAWSTGTAGNTIYF.

This clone was detected a few times. J is TRBJ1-1 and V is TRBV7-2, with TRBD1 matching over 10 bases. The CDR3 sequence is 15 residues long. The V segment lost 5 bases and the J segment 5 bases; nucleotides outside the gene matches: 8. From germline, CDR1 is SGHTA and CDR2 FQGNSA. The CDR3 sequence: CASSPSDRGGTEAFF. The CDR3 DNA sequence: TGTGCCAGCAGCCCATCGGACAGGGGGGGGACTGAAGCTTTCTTT.

V usage is TRBV19 and J usage is TRBJ1-5; D might be TRBD1 (6 bases). Germline CDR1 is LNHDA and CDR2 is SQIVND (reference sequence). The CDR3 covers 14 residues. The V end lost 4 bases, the J end lost 7 bases, and 14 bases lay between the germline ends. The chain's CDR3 is CASSTSQGGQPQHF. DNA of the CDR3: TGTGCCAGTAGTACCTCACAGGGAGGGCAGCCCCAGCATTTT.

This clone has a handful of counts. The chain uses TRBV7-2 and TRBJ2-7; possibly TRBD1 for D (5 bases). V was cut by 1 base and J by 4 bases, with 8 bases left in between. Germline CDR1 and CDR2: SGHTA and FQGNSA. The CDR3 spans 13 residues. CDR3 in DNA: TGTGCCAGCAGCTTAGAGAAGGGGTACGAGCAGTACTTC. It specifies CASSLEKGYEQYF.

Written as DNA, the CDR3 is TGTGCCAGCAGCTTGGCCAGGGTCAATGGCGGGGAGCTGTTTTTT. This codes for CASSLARVNGGELFF. This rearrangement joins TRBV5-4 to TRBJ2-2; weak D call: TRBD1 (5 bases). Trimming cost V 0 bases and J 7 bases, with 13 bases left between them. Germline V gene sequence: CDR1 SGHNT, CDR2 YYREEE (reference sequence). The CDR3 is 15 residues long.

The V call is TRBV6-5, the J call TRBJ1-2; D remains ambiguous. V was cut by 6 bases and J by 8 bases, with 10 bases left in between. Germline loops: CDR1 MNHEY, CDR2 SVGAGI. CDR3 length: 11 residues. CDR3 bases: TGTGCCAGCAGCCAGGCGGGCGGCTACACCTTC. Encoded protein: CASSQAGGYTF.

The V and J genes are TRBV5-8 and TRBJ1-1; D uncertain. Germline lookup yields CDR1 SGHTS and CDR2 YDEGEE. The CDR3 loop spans 13 amino acids. V lost 2 bases, J lost 2 bases, and 7 bases lay in between. The CDR3 is CASSFDTNTEAFF. The CDR3 DNA sequence: TGTGCCAGCAGCTTTGACACCAACACTGAAGCTTTCTTT.

The rearrangement joins TRBV11-3 to TRBJ1-2, with 7 bases that match TRBD1. The CDR3 has 12 residues. Germline V gives CDR1 SGHNT, CDR2 YENEEA. The trim removed 5 bases at V and 7 bases at J, leaving 4 bases unmatched. CDR3 residues: CASSANRGGYTF. The CDR3, as DNA: TGTGCCAGCAGCGCCAACAGGGGTGGCTACACCTTC. Combining the CDR3 with reference TRBV11-3 and TRBJ1-2 gives the whole variable domain EAGVVQSPRYKIIEKKQPVAFWCNPISGHNTLYWYLQNLGQGPELLIRYENEEAVDDSQLPKDRFSAERLKGVDSTLKIQPAELGDSAVYLCASSANRGGYTFGSGTRLTVV.

V and J are TRBV27 and TRBJ2-3; 9 nucleotides line up with TRBD2. CDR3 length: 14 amino acids. Trimming took 5 bases from V and 1 from J; bases not matched to a gene: 1. The germline CDR1 and CDR2 sequences are MNHEY and SMNVEV (reference sequence). CDR3: CASSRLAGTDTQYF. The CDR3 DNA sequence: TGTGCCAGCAGTCGACTAGCGGGCACAGATACGCAGTATTTT.

The rearrangement uses TRBV12-5 and TRBJ1-2; D possibly corresponds to TRBD1 (5 bases). The ends were cut back, 6 bases at V and 2 bases at J, with 13 bases in the middle. The CDR3 contains 14 residues. CDR1 and CDR2 (germline): LGHNT, FRNRAP. DNA for the CDR3: TGTGCTAGTGGCCACCCCAACAGGAACTATGGCTACACCTTC. Translating gives CASGHPNRNYGYTF.